This record concerns one T cell receptor beta chain sequence. This sample was included in a study of blood T cell repertoires in COVID-19. Repertoires were generated with immunoSEQ multiplex PCR, while TCRdb's copy carries only in-frame clones and drops some. Here the sample spans hundreds of thousands of clones, around nine tenths being singletons. The CDR3 covers 13 residues. Trimming took 4 bases from V and 3 from J, leaving 9 bases between them. Looked up from germline, CDR1 is WNHNN and CDR2 is SYGVQD (reference sequence). Material: peripheral blood. The chain links TRBV10-1 to TRBJ1-1; no firm D call. This receptor was obtained from a man between 60 and 75 years old who had recovered from COVID-19. CDR3 region: CASSVERYTEAFF. CDR3 nucleotides: TGCGCCAGCAGTGTTGAGCGGTACACTGAAGCTTTCTTT.